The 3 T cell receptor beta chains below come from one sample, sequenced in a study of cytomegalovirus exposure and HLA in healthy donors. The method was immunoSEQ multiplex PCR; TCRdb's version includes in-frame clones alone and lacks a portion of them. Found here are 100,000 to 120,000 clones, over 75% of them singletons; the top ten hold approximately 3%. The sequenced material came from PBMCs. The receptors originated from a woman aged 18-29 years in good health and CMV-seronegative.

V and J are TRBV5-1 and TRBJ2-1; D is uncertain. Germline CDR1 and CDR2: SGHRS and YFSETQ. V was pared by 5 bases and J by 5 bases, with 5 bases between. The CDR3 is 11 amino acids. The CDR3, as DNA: TGCGCCAGCAGGGCCAACAATGAGCAGTTCTTC. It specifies CASRANNEQFF.

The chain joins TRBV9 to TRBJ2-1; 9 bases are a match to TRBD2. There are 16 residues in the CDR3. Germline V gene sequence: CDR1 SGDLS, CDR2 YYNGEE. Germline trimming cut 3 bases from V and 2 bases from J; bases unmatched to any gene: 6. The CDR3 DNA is TGTGCCAGCAGCGCTCAGGCGGGGGGGCCCTACAATGAGCAGTTCTTC. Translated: CASSAQAGGPYNEQFF.

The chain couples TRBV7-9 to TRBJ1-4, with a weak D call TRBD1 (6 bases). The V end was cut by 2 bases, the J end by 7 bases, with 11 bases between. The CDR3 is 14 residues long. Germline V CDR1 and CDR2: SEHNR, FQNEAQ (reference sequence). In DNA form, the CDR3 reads TGTGCCAGCAGCTTAACAGGGTTCAGTGAAAAACTGTTTTTT. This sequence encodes CASSLTGFSEKLFF.